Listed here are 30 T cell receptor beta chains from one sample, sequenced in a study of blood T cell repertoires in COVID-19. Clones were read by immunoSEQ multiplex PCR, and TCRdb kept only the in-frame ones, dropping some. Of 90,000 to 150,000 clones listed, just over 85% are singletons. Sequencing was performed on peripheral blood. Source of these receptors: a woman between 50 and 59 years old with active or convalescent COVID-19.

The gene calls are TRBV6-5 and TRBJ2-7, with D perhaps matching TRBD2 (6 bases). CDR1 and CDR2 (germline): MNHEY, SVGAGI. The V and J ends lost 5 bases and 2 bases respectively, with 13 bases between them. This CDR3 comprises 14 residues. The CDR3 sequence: CASSQTSLPYEQYF. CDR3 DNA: TGTGCCAGCAGTCAGACTAGTCTACCCTACGAGCAGTACTTC.

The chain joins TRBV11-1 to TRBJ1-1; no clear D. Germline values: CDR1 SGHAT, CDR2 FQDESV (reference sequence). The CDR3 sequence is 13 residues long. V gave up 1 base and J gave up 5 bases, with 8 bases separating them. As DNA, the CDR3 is TGTGCCAGCAGCTTAGGGGCGGGGACTGAAGCTTTCTTT. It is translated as CASSLGAGTEAFF.

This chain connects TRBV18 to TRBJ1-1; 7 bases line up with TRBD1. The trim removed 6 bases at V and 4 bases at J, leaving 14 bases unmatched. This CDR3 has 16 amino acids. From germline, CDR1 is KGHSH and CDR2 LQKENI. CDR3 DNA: TGTGCCAGCTCCTATACAGGGGTAGCAGGTCGCACTGAAGCTTTCTTT. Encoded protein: CASSYTGVAGRTEAFF.

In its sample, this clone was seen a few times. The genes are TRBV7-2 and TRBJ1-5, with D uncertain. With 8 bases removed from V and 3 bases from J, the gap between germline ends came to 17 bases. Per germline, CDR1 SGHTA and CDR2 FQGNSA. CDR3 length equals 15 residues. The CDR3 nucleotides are TGTGCCAGCTCGGGGAGACCTATGTCCAATCAGCCCCAGCATTTT. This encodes CASSGRPMSNQPQHF.

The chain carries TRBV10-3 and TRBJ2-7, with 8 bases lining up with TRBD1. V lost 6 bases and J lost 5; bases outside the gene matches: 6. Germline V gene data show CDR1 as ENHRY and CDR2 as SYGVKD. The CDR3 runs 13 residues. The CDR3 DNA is TGTGCCATCAGCCGGGGACAGGTGAACGAGCAGTACTTC. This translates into CAISRGQVNEQYF.

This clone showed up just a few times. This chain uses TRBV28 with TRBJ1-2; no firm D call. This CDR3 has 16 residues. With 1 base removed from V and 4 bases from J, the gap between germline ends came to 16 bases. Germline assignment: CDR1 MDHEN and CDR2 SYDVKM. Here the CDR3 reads CASSLSARPNFYGYTF. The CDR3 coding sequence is TGTGCCAGCAGTTTATCGGCCAGGCCCAACTTCTATGGCTACACCTTC.

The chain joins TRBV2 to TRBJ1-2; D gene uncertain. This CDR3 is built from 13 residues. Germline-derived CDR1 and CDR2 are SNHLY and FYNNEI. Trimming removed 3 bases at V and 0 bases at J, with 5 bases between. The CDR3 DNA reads TGTGCCAGCAGTGACCAGACTAACTATGGCTACACCTTC. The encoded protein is CASSDQTNYGYTF. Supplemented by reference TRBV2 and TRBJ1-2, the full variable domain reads EPEVTQTPSHQVTQMGQEVILRCVPISNHLYFYWYRQILGQKVEFLVSFYNNEISEKSEIFDDQFSVERPDGSNFTLKIRSTKLEDSAMYFCASSDQTNYGYTFGSGTRLTVV.

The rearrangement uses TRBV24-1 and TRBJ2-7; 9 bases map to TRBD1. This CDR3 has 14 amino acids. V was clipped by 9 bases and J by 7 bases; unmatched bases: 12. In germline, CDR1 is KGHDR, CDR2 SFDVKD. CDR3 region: CATRRTGDIGEQYF. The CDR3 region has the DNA TGTGCCACCCGACGGACAGGGGATATTGGAGAGCAGTACTTC.

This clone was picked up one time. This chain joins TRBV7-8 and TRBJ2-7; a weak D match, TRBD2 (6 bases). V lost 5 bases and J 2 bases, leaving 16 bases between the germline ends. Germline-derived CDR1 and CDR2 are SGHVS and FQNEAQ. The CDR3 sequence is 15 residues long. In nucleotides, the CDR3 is TGTGCCAGCAGCCCCCGCGGGGCCGCAGCCTACGAGCAGTACTTC. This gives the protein CASSPRGAAAYEQYF.

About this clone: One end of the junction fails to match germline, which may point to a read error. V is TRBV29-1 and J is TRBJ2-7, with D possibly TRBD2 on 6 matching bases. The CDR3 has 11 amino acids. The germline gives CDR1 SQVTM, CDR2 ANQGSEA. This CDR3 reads CSGERDGRQYF. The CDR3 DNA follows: TGCAGCGGTGAAAGGGACGGGAGGCAGTACTTC.

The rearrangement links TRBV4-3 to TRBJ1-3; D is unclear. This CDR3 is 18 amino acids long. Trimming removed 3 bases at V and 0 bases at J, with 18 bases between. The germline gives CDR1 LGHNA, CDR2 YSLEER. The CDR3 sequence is CASSQDRNRQLSGNTIYF. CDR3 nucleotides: TGCGCCAGCAGCCAGGATCGGAACCGACAACTCTCTGGAAACACCATATATTTT.

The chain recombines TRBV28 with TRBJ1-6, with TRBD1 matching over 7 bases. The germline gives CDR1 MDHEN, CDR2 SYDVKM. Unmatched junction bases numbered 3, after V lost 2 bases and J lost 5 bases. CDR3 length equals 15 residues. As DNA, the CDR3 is TGTGCCAGCAGTTTAGGCAGGGGGAATAATTCACCCCTCCACTTT. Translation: CASSLGRGNNSPLHF. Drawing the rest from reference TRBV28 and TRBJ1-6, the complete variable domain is DVKVTQSSRYLVKRTGEKVFLECVQDMDHENMFWYRQDPGLGLRLIYFSYDVKMKEKGDIPEGYSVSREKKERFSLILESASTNQTSMYLCASSLGRGNNSPLHFGNGTRLTVT.

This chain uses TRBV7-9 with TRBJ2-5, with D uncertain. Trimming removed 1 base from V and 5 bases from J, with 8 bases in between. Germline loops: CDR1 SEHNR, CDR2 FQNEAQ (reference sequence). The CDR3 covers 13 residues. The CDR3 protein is CASSLGPRETQYF. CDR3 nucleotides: TGTGCCAGCAGCTTAGGCCCCAGGGAGACCCAGTACTTC.

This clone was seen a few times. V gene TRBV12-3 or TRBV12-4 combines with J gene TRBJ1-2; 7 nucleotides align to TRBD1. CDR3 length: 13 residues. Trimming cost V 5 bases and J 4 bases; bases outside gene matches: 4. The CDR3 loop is CASSMTGFYGYTF. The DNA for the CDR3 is TGTGCCAGCAGTATGACAGGGTTCTATGGCTACACCTTC.

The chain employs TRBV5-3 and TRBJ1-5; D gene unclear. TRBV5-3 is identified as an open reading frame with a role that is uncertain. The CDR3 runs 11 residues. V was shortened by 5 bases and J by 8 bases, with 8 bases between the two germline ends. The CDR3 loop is CARRGGKPQHF. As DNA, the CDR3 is TGTGCCAGAAGAGGAGGTAAGCCCCAGCATTTT.

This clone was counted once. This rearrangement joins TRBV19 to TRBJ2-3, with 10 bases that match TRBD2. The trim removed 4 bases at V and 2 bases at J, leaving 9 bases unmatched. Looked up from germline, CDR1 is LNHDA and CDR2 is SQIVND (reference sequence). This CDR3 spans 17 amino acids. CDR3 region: CASSTGASGRITDTQYF. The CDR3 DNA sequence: TGTGCCAGTAGTACCGGGGCTAGCGGGAGAATCACAGATACGCAGTATTTT.

The CDR3 here is CASRTHLTGEQYF. CDR3 DNA sequence: TGTGCCAGCAGGACTCACCTCACCGGGGAGCAGTACTTC. J is TRBJ2-7 and V is TRBV2; D uncertain. V was cut by 6 bases and J by 7 bases, with 16 bases left in between. Looked up from germline, CDR1 is SNHLY and CDR2 is FYNNEI. CDR3 length: 13 amino acids.

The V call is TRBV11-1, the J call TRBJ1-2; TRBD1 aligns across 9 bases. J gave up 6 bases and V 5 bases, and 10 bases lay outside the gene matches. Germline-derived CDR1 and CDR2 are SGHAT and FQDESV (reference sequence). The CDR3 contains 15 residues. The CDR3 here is CASSRTIQGADGYTF. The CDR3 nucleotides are TGTGCCAGCAGCAGGACGATACAGGGGGCGGATGGCTACACCTTC.

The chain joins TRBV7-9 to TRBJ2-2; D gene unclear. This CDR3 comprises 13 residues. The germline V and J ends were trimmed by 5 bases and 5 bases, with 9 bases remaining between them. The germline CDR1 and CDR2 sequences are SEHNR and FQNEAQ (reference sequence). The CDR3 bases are TGTGCCAGCAGCCGCTTTGAGACCGGGGAGCTGTTTTTT. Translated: CASSRFETGELFF.

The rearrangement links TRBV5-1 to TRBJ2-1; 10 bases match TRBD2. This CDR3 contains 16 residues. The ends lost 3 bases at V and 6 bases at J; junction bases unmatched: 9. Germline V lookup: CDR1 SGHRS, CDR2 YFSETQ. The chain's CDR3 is CASSSPAAGGLNEQFF. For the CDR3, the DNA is TGCGCCAGCAGCTCTCCGGCAGCGGGAGGGCTCAATGAGCAGTTCTTC.

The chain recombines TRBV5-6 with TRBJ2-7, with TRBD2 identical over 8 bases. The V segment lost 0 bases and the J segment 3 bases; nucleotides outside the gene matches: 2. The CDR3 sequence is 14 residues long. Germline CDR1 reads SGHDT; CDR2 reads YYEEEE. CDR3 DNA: TGTGCCAGCAGCTTGGGGAGCGGGAGCTACGAGCAGTACTTC. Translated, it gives CASSLGSGSYEQYF.

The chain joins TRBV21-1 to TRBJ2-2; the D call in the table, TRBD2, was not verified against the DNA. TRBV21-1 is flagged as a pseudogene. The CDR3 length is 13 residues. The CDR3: CASSPINTGELFF. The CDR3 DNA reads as TGTGCCAGCAGTCCTATCAACACCGGGGAGCTGTTTTTT.

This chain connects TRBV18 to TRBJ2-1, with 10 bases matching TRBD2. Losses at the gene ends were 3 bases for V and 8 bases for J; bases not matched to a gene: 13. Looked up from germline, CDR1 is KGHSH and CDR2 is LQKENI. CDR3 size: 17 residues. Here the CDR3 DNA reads TGTGCCAGCTCACCTAGTCTGGCTAGCGGGAGTAACCATGAGCAGTTCTTC. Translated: CASSPSLASGSNHEQFF.

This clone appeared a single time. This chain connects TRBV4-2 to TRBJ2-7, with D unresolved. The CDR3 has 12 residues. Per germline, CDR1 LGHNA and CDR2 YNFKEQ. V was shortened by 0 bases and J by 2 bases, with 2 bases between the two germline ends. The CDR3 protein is CASSQDTYEQYF. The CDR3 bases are TGTGCCAGCAGCCAAGACACCTACGAGCAGTACTTC.

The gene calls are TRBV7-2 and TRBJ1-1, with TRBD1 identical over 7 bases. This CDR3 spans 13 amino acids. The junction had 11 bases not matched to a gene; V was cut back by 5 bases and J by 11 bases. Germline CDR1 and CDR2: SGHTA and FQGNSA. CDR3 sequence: CASSEGQVLRAFF. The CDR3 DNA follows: TGTGCCAGCAGCGAAGGACAGGTTCTGAGGGCTTTCTTT.

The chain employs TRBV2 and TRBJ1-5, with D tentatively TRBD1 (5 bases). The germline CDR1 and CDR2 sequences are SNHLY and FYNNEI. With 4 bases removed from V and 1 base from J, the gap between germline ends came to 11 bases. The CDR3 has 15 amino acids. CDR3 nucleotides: TGTGCCAGCAGTGGAGAAAAGGGGAGCAATCAGCCCCAGCATTTT. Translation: CASSGEKGSNQPQHF.

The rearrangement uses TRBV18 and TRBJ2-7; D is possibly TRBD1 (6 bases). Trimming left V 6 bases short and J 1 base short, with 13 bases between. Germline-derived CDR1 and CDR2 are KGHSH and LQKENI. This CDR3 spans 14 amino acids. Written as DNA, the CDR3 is TGTGCCAGCTCCCTAAAACAGGGTTCCTACGAGCAGTACTTC. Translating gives CASSLKQGSYEQYF. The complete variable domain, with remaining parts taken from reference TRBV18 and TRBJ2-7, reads NAGVMQNPRHLVRRRGQEARLRCSPMKGHSHVYWYRQLPEEGLKFMVYLQKENIIDESGMPKERFSAEFPKEGPSILRIQQVVRGDSAAYFCASSLKQGSYEQYFGPGTRLTVT.

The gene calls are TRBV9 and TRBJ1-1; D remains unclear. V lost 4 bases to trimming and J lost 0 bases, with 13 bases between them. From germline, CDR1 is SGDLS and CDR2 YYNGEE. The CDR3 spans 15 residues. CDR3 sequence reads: CASSPLGGMNTEAFF. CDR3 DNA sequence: TGTGCCAGCAGCCCCCTAGGTGGCATGAACACTGAAGCTTTCTTT.

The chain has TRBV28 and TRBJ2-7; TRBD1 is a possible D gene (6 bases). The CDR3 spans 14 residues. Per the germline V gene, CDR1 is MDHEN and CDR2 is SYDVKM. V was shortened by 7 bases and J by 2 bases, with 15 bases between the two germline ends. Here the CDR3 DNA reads TGTGCCAGCATTTTTTCCGGGACACCCTACGAGCAGTACTTC. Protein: CASIFSGTPYEQYF.

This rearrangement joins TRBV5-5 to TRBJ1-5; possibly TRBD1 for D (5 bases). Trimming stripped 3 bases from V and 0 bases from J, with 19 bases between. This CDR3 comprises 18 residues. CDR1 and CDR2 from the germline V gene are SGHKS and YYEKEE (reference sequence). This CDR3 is CASSSAIDRFYSNQPQHF. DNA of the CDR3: TGTGCCAGCAGCTCCGCCATTGACAGATTTTATAGCAATCAGCCCCAGCATTTT.